The 13 T cell receptor beta chains below were found in one sample sequenced in a study of identical twins. TCRdb ran MiXCR on the 5' RACE reads and lists one entry per CDR3 protein. In the table there are roughly 770,000 distinct CDR3 sequences, over 15% of which are singletons. This sample was shared with a second study, whose subject was T cells expressing NK-cell markers.

The sequenced sample was PBMCs. These receptors all come from a woman between 18 and 29 years old in good health.

V usage is TRBV27 and J usage is TRBJ1-1; no reliable D call. Germline V lookup: CDR1 MNHEY, CDR2 SMNVEV (reference sequence). V shed 3 bases and J shed 6 bases, with 17 bases lying between them. The CDR3 covers 15 residues. CDR3 nucleotide sequence: TGTGCCAGCAGTTTCGCTCGGGGATTGAGGCCTGAAGCTTTCTTT. Translated: CASSFARGLRPEAFF.

V is TRBV2 and J is TRBJ2-1; 10 nucleotides align to TRBD2. The CDR3 is made up of 15 amino acids. Germline-derived CDR1 and CDR2 are SNHLY and FYNNEI. The J segment lost 8 bases and the V segment lost 5 bases, leaving 9 bases of the junction unmatched. The CDR3 protein is CASSLLAGDMDEQFF. CDR3 nucleotide sequence: TGTGCCAGCAGTCTTCTAGCGGGGGACATGGATGAGCAGTTCTTC.

The chain has TRBV6-5 and TRBJ2-7; D might be TRBD1 (5 bases). Germline-derived CDR1 and CDR2 are MNHEY and SVGAGI. Trimming stripped 4 bases from V and 2 bases from J, with 15 bases between. The CDR3 has 15 residues. The DNA for the CDR3 is TGTGCCAGCAGTTCGCACAGGACCGGACCCTACGAGCAGTACTTC. Translated: CASSSHRTGPYEQYF.

This clonotype appeared a few times. The V gene is TRBV10-3, the J gene TRBJ2-1; 7 bases match TRBD2. Germline loops: CDR1 ENHRY, CDR2 SYGVKD. The CDR3 totals 12 residues. V dropped 2 bases and J dropped 14; count of bases not matched to a gene: 6. The CDR3 DNA follows: TGTGCCATCAGTGAGAGTCTAGCGGAGGAGTTCTTC. This sequence encodes CAISESLAEEFF.

This clonotype was seen a few times. The rearrangement uses TRBV20-1 and TRBJ2-7; the D gene is possibly TRBD1 (6 bases). V dropped 1 base and J dropped 2 bases, with 15 bases sitting between them. CDR1 DFQATT and CDR2 SNEGSKA come from the germline V gene (reference sequence). This CDR3 has 15 residues. The CDR3 sequence is CSARVAGTPTYEQYF. For the CDR3, the DNA is TGCAGTGCTAGAGTAGCCGGGACACCAACCTACGAGCAGTACTTC.

The V call is TRBV15, the J call TRBJ1-1, with D perhaps TRBD1 (5 bases). CDR3 length: 16 amino acids. Deletions cut 1 base from V and 1 base from J, with 13 bases between. CDR1 LNHNV and CDR2 YYDKDF come from the germline V gene (reference sequence). This CDR3 reads CATSRARAGRNTEAFF. CDR3 sequence (DNA): TGTGCCACCAGCAGAGCTCGTGCAGGGCGGAACACTGAAGCTTTCTTT.

This clonotype was observed at least ten times. The junction differs from germline at one of its ends, possibly a read error. The rearrangement links TRBV5-1 to TRBJ1-1; D is uncertain. CDR1 is SGHRS and CDR2 is YFSETQ in the germline V gene. The CDR3 loop spans 12 amino acids. This CDR3 is CASSLIGTEAFF. The CDR3 DNA sequence: TGTGCCAGCAGCTTGATAGGGACTGAAGCTTTCTTT.

A few counts support this clonotype. The chain has TRBV29-1 and TRBJ2-7; D not resolved. The germline gives CDR1 SQVTM, CDR2 ANQGSEA. The CDR3 loop spans 12 amino acids. V lost 5 bases to trimming and J lost 2 bases, with 10 bases between them. The CDR3 nucleotides are TGCAGCGTTAAGACACCTCCCTACGAGCAGTACTTC. Its translation: CSVKTPPYEQYF.

The chain uses TRBV5-5 and TRBJ2-3; possibly TRBD1 or TRBD2 for D (5 bases each). Germline-derived CDR1 and CDR2 are SGHKS and YYEKEE (reference sequence). The length of the CDR3 is 13 residues. V lost 3 bases and J lost 10, with 15 bases in between. CDR3 sequence (DNA): TGTGCCAGCAGCTCCCCGGCCCTGGGGGCGCAGTATTTT. Its translation is CASSSPALGAQYF.

Points on this clonotype: Just one base apart from a much larger clone, this may be a read error. This chain uses TRBV20-1 with TRBJ2-5; TRBD2 matches at 12 bases. V shed 3 bases, J shed 0 bases, and the junction held 2 bases outside the gene matches. The CDR3 totals 15 residues. The V gene's germline CDR1 is DFQATT and CDR2 SNEGSKA (reference sequence). The CDR3 reads CSASGLAGNQETQYF. Here the CDR3 DNA reads TGCAGTGCTAGTGGACTAGCGGGGAACCAAGAGACCCAGTACTTC.

The chain carries TRBV10-1 and TRBJ2-1; D is unresolved. Trimming removed 2 bases from V and 1 base from J, with 9 bases in between. This CDR3 is 15 amino acids long. CDR1 and CDR2 from the germline V gene are WNHNN and SYGVQD (reference sequence). CDR3 sequence (DNA): TGCGCCAGCAGTGAGAACGTCGTATCCTACAATGAGCAGTTCTTC. Its translation is CASSENVVSYNEQFF.

V and J are TRBV18 and TRBJ1-6; D unresolved. The germline V gene encodes CDR1 KGHSH and CDR2 LQKENI. Trimming removed 3 bases from V and 14 bases from J, with 23 bases in between. This CDR3 is built from 16 residues. DNA of the CDR3: TGTGCCAGCTCACCCTTCTCCGGCACGGCCCTTGGGGCCCTCCACTTT. Amino acids: CASSPFSGTALGALHF. Using reference TRBV18 and TRBJ1-6 for the parts outside the CDR3, the full variable domain is NAGVMQNPRHLVRRRGQEARLRCSPMKGHSHVYWYRQLPEEGLKFMVYLQKENIIDESGMPKERFSAEFPKEGPSILRIQQVVRGDSAAYFCASSPFSGTALGALHFGNGTRLTVT.

This clonotype was found a few times. This sequence joins TRBV2 and TRBJ2-1; 7 bases align to TRBD2. The CDR3 is made up of 14 amino acids. V shed 6 bases, J shed 7 bases, and the junction held 9 bases outside the gene matches. Germline assignment: CDR1 SNHLY and CDR2 FYNNEI. In DNA form, the CDR3 reads TGTGCCAGCAGCGCCGGGGACTACTGGAATGAGCAGTTCTTC. Its translation: CASSAGDYWNEQFF. The full variable domain, its missing parts supplied by reference TRBV2 and TRBJ2-1, is EPEVTQTPSHQVTQMGQEVILRCVPISNHLYFYWYRQILGQKVEFLVSFYNNEISEKSEIFDDQFSVERPDGSNFTLKIRSTKLEDSAMYFCASSAGDYWNEQFFGPGTRLTVL.